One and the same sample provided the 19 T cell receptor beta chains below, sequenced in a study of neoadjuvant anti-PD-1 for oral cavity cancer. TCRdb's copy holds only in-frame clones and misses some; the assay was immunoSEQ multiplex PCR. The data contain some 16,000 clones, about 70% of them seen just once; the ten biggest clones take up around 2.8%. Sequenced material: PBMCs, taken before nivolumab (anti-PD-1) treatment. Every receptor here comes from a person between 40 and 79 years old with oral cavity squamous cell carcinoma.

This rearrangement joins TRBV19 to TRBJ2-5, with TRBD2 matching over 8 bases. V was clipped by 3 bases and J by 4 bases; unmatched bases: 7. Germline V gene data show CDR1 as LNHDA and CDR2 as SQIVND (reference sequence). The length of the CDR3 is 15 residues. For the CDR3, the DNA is TGTGCCAGTAGTATGTTTACTAGCGGAGGAGAGACCCAGTACTTC. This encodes CASSMFTSGGETQYF.

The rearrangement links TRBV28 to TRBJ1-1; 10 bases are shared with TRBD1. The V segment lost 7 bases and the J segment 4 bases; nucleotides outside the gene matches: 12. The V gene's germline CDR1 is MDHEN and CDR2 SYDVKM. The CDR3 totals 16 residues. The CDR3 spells CASTPLGTGEGTEAFF. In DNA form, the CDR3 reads TGTGCCAGCACTCCTCTTGGGACAGGGGAAGGCACTGAAGCTTTCTTT.

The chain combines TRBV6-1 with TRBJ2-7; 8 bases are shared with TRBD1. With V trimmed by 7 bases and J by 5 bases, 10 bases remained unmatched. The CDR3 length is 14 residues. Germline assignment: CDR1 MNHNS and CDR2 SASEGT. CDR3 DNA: TGTGCCAGCATCGGCCGGCAGGGGGCAGACGAGCAGTACTTC. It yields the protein CASIGRQGADEQYF.

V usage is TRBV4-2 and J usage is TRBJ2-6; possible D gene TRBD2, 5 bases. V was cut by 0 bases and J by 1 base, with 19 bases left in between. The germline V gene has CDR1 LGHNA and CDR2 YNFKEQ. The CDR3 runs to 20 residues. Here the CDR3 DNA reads TGTGCCAGCAGCCAAGAACTAGTGGTTCGGGGTATGTCTGGGGCCAACGTCCTGACTTTC. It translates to CASSQELVVRGMSGANVLTF.

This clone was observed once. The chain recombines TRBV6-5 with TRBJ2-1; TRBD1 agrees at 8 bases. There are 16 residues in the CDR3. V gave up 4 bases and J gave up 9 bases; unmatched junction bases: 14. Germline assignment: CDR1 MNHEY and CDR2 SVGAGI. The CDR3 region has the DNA TGTGCCAGCAGTTCCGGAGGACAGGGAATTCTGGGTGAGCAGTTCTTC. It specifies CASSSGGQGILGEQFF.

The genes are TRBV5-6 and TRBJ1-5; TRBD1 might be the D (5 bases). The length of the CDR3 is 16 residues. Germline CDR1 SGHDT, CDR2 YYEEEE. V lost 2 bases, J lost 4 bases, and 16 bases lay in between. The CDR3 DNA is TGTGCCAGCAGCTTCTGGGCTGACAGTTATAATCAGCCCCAGCATTTT. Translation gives CASSFWADSYNQPQHF.

The CDR3: CASSRNGNTIYF. CDR3 coding DNA: TGTGCCAGCAGTCGAAACGGAAACACCATATATTTT. The V call is TRBV2, the J call TRBJ1-3; no reliable D call. The CDR3 is made up of 12 amino acids. Per the germline V gene, CDR1 is SNHLY and CDR2 is FYNNEI. The V and J ends lost 5 bases and 4 bases respectively, with 6 bases between them. Together with reference TRBV2 and TRBJ1-3, the CDR3 gives the full variable domain: EPEVTQTPSHQVTQMGQEVILRCVPISNHLYFYWYRQILGQKVEFLVSFYNNEISEKSEIFDDQFSVERPDGSNFTLKIRSTKLEDSAMYFCASSRNGNTIYFGEGSWLTVV.

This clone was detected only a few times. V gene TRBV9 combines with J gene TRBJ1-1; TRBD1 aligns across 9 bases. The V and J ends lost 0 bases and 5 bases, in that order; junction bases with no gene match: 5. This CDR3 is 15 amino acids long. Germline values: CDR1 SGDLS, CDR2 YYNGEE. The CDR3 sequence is CASSVVGTGNTEAFF. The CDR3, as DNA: TGTGCCAGCAGCGTAGTAGGGACAGGGAATACTGAAGCTTTCTTT.

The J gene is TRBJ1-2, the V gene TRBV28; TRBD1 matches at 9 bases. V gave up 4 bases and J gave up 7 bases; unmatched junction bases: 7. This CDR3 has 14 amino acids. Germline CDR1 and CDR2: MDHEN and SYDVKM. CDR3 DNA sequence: TGTGCCAGCAGTTCCGGGGACAGGGCGCGTGGCTACACCTTC. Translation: CASSSGDRARGYTF.

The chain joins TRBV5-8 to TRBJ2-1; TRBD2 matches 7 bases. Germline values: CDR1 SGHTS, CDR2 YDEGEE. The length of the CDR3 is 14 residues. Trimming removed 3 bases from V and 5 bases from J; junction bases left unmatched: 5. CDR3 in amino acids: CASSSGLTNNEQFF. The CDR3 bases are TGTGCCAGCAGCTCGGGACTAACTAACAATGAGCAGTTCTTC.

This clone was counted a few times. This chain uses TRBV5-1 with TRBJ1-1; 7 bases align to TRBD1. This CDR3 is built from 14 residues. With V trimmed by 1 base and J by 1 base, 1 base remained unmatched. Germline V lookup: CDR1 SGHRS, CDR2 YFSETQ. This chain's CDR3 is CASSLRTGNTEAFF. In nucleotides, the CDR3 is TGCGCCAGCAGCTTGAGGACAGGGAACACTGAAGCTTTCTTT. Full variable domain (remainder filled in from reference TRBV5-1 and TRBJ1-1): KAGVTQTPRYLIKTRGQQVTLSCSPISGHRSVSWYQQTPGQGLQFLFEYFSETQRNKGNFPGRFSGRQFSNSRSEMNVSTLELGDSALYLCASSLRTGNTEAFFGQGTRLTVV.

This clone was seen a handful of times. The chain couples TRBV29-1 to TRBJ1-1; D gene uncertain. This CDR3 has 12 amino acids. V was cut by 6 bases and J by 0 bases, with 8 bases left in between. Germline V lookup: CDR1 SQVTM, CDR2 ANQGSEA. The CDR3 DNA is TGCAGCGTAACACCCATGAACACTGAAGCTTTCTTT. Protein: CSVTPMNTEAFF.

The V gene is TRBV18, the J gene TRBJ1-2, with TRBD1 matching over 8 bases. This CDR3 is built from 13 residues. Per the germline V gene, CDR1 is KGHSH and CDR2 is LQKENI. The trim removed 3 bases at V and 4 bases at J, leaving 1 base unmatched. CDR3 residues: CASSPGQAYGYTF. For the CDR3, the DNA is TGTGCCAGCTCACCGGGACAGGCCTATGGCTACACCTTC.

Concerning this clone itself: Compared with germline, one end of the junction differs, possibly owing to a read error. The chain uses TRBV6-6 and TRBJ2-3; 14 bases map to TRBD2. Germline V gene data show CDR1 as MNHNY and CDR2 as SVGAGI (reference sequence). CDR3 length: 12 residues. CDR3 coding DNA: TGTGCCAGCAGTGGGACTAGCGGGAGAGGGTTTTTT. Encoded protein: CASSGTSGRGFF.

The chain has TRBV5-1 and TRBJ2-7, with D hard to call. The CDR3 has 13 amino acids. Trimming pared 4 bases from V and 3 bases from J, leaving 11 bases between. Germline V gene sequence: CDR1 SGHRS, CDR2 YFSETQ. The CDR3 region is CASSPEVYYEQYF. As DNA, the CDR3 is TGCGCCAGCAGCCCCGAAGTTTACTACGAGCAGTACTTC.

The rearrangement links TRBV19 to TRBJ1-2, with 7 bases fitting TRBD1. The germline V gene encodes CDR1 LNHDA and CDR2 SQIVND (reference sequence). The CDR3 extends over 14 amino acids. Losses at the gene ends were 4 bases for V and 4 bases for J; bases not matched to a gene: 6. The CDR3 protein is CASSTPGQSYGYTF. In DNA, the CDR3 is TGTGCCAGTAGTACCCCGGGACAGTCCTATGGCTACACCTTC.

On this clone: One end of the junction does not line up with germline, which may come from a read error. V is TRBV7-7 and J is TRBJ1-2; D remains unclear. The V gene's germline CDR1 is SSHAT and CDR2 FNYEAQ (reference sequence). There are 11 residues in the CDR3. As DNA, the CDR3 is TGTGCTAGCAGCTTAATCCCGGGCTACACCTTC. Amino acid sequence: CASSLIPGYTF.

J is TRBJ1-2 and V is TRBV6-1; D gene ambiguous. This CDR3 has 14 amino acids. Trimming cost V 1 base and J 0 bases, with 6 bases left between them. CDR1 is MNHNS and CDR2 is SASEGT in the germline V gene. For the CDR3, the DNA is TGTGCCAGCAGTGAAGACAGAGCTAACTATGGCTACACCTTC. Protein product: CASSEDRANYGYTF.

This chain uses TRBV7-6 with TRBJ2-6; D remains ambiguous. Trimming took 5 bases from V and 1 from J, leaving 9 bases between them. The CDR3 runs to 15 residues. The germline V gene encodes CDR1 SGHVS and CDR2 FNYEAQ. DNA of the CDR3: TGTGCCAGCAGCCCCTTCAGATCTGGGGCCAACGTCCTGACTTTC. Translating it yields CASSPFRSGANVLTF.